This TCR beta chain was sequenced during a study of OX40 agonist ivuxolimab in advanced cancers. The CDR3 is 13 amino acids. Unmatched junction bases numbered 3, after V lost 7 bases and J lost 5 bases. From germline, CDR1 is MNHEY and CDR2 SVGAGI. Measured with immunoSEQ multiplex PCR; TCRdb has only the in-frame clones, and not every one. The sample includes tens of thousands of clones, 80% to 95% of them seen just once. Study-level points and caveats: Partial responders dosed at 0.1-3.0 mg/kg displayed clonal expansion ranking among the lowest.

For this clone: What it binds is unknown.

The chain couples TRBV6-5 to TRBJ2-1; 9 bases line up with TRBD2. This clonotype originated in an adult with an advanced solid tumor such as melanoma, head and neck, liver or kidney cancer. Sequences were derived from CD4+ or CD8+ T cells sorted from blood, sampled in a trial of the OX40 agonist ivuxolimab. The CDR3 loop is CASNLAGNNEQFF. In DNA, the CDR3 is TGTGCCAGCAATCTAGCGGGGAACAATGAGCAGTTCTTC.